This T cell receptor beta chain was documented in a study of PD-L1 blockade in urothelial cancer. Study-level information: Once treatment had started, blood was analyzed at 3 weeks (second dose) and again at 6 weeks. Per blood sample, T cells had a median of around 140,000. Regarding the study as a whole: At 3 weeks on treatment, tumor-associated clones expanded more with durable benefit.

The assay was immunoSEQ multiplex PCR, and TCRdb's table has in-frame clones only and misses some. Here the sample spans 75,000 to 95,000 clones, 85% being singletons. Germline-derived CDR1 and CDR2 are SNHLY and FYNNEI. The CDR3 extends over 14 amino acids. The V and J ends lost 0 bases and 8 bases respectively, with 13 bases between them. Time point: pretreatment peripheral blood. Peripheral blood mononuclear cells were collected from every patient before and during treatment, yielding between 1 and 8 samples per patient. In regard to this clone: The antigen is unknown.

The genes are TRBV2 and TRBJ1-2; TRBD1 might be the D (6 bases). This TCR came from a man in his forties with urothelial cancer. The specimen comprised PBMCs, sampled around atezolizumab (anti-PD-L1) treatment. This CDR3 is CASSEARGGKGYTF. The CDR3 bases are TGTGCCAGCAGTGAAGCCAGGGGTGGGAAGGGCTACACCTTC.